This T cell receptor beta chain is from a study of cytomegalovirus exposure and HLA in healthy donors (dated by TCRdb to 2015 to 2018). For the wider study: In an earlier analysis of several hundred of the donors, 276 Gb of sequence data and 90 million to 120 million unique TCR beta sequences from about 179 million T cells were reported. Roughly 300 gigabases of sequencing data and 70 million to 100 million unique TCR sequences were included in an early release covering roughly 700 HLA-typed donors. The genetic ancestry cluster associated with self-reported Caucasian donors included 70% to 85% of the 398 genotyped donors. The study was designed to test whether signatures of past pathogen exposure could be identified by cataloging public T cell receptors. The study profiled the T cell repertoires of 666 subjects by immunosequencing and related them to cytomegalovirus serostatus. In addition to the first cohort of approximately 650 subjects, a separate validation cohort of about 120 different subjects was used. High-throughput TCR immunosequencing, statistical association of individual TCRs with disease status, and machine learning were combined to predict cytomegalovirus infection status. To study patterns of TCR occurrence, a later analysis re-analyzed previously published TCR beta repertoires from several hundred donors and added high-resolution HLA genotyping. In the later analysis, no new phenotypic data were used to find candidate immune exposures; instead, reliance was placed on TCR beta sequences and their occurrence across donors. In an earlier analysis of 587 of the donors, high-throughput TCR beta sequencing was used to judge whether each TCR beta V gene segment behaved as functional or pseudogenic. Donor age, sex, ethnicity and CMV serostatus were collected together with the repertoire data. Genome-wide SNP genotypes for about 65% of the roughly 670 donors were used in a later genetic analysis, which treated that subset as a discovery cohort. Every discovery cohort repertoire had been produced on one sequencing platform. Class I and class II HLA loci were covered by the typing at four-digit resolution. Typing coverage varied by locus: roughly 629-640 donors for A, B, C, DRB1 and DQB1; approximately 560 for DQA1; approximately 570 for DPA1; 450 to 480 for DPB1. Several DR-DQ haplotypes were treated as single units for association and clustering because of strong linkage in the cohort. Among approximately 370 genotyped donors of the cohort, an average of around 220,000 unique TCR beta nucleotide sequences was sequenced per donor, of which about 18% were non-productive. Beyond this particular receptor, the publication reports: The presence/absence analyses assumed that sequencing depth was roughly uniform across donors, and that assumption may not be true. A later analysis found that TCR association rates varied across HLA loci, with DRB1 alleles showing the most associated TCRs and HLA-C alleles the fewest. A later analysis reported that several top co-occurrence clusters appeared linked to parvovirus B19, influenza, CMV and Epstein-Barr virus. In a later genetic analysis, fewer N-insertions in productive TCRs were reported among donors in an Asian-associated ancestry cluster than the roughly 640-donor mean. Because the 87-base-pair reads could not distinguish some IMGT-functional V segments, including TRBV6-2 and TRBV6-3, those segments were excluded. For the cohort, immune exposure information was limited to CMV serostatus. Correlated functional status among segregating V segments might reflect linkage disequilibrium, but an unknown experimental factor could not be ruled out. The classifier was reported to diagnose cytomegalovirus status with high specificity and sensitivity in both the original cohort and the validation cohort. Because HLA typing was unavailable for some donors at each locus, only the typed subset was used in association tests. Assigning TCR associations to individual alleles was difficult when HLA alleles, especially DR and DQ, strongly co-occurred. A further reported finding was that TCR beta sequences accurately predicted the HLA-A and HLA-B alleles for most subjects in the first cohort. Most CMV-associated TCR beta chains appeared to be HLA-restricted in a later analysis, and the HLA associations seemed to be driven largely by CMV exposure. A later analysis found that HLA-associated TCR beta chains were more clonally expanded and had lower generation probabilities than equally common non-associated chains. In the study, roughly 160 TCR beta chains were listed as associated with cytomegalovirus. Fewer than 20 rarely observed V segments, including chromosome 9 orphons, were excluded from the earlier analysis of several hundred of the donors because counts were too low. In vitro tests confirmed that a few of the cytomegalovirus-associated TCR beta chains recognize cytomegalovirus antigens. A group of highly shared sequence variants was considered likely to be a technical artifact of the sequencing pipeline. In an earlier analysis of around 600 of the donors, most TCR beta V segments were observed in productive rearrangements about 87% or about 30% of the time, broadly matching IMGT annotations. V-gene and J-gene trimming of TCR beta chains was associated with a missense DCLRE1C variant in a later genetic analysis, and the association was replicated in an independent cohort. At a false discovery rate of 0.05, a later analysis linked 16,951 TCR beta sequences to specific HLA alleles. According to the authors, the approach could potentially be generalized to other disease states and immunological phenotypes. While some public TCRs were present in many individuals, most TCR sequences turned up only very rarely across donors. Only TCR beta chains were sequenced in this cohort, and the absence of alpha or paired-chain data limited detectable features.

In the germline V gene (reference sequence), CDR1 corresponds to SGHNT and CDR2 to YYREEE. The junction shows trimming of 4 bases on V and 4 bases on J, plus 15 bases between the germline ends. Reading from cysteine to phenylalanine, the CDR3 counts 14 amino acids. The retained sequence is limited to the CDR3, 42 bases, with the frame set at the first base. The library was generated by the immunoSEQ multiplex PCR assay. The multiplex PCR relied on a mix of 60 forward primers for TCR Vbeta segments and 13 reverse primers for TCR Jbeta segments. The CDR3 region of rearranged TCR beta genes was amplified from genomic DNA with a multiplex PCR assay. The amplified TCR beta libraries were sequenced on the Illumina HiSeq System as 87-base-pair reads. The published analysis was carried out like this. A later analysis counted approximately 74 million unique TCR beta chains across the 550 to 700 repertoires, and some 12 million of these chains were shared by at least two donors. A nearest-neighbor algorithm error-corrected the raw reads and collapsed the reads into unique sequences, merging closely related sequences to remove PCR and sequencing errors. To assign V, D and J gene segments, CDR3 sequences were aligned to IMGT reference sequences. Each retained sequence needed at least a six-nucleotide match to both a V gene segment and a J gene segment. A rearrangement counted as productive if the CDR3 had no stop codons and remained in frame with V and J, and every other rearrangement counted as non-productive. Following IMGT convention, CDR3 was defined as the stretch from the second conserved V-encoded cysteine to the conserved J-encoded phenylalanine. The earlier analysis of about 570 of the donors excluded any sequence lacking an unambiguous match to a single V gene segment. An earlier analysis of approximately 590 of the donors classified V segments as functional when productive rearrangements were above 56.7% and as segregating when the standard deviation between donors was above 5%. To diagnose cytomegalovirus status from the catalog of TCR beta chain sequences, a statistical classification framework was built. A later analysis assigned V and J genes by comparing TCR nucleotide sequences with IMGT/GENE-DB human TR gene sequences. A later analysis assigned CDR3 sequences and most-parsimonious VDJ recombination scenarios with the TCRdist pipeline. In a later analysis, each TCR beta chain was defined by its CDR3 amino acid sequence together with its V-gene family, and reads without a unique V-gene family were excluded. To address suspected cross-contamination and a sequencing artifact, a later analysis removed over 500 highly shared, low-generation-probability nucleotide sequences. A later analysis calculated a clonal expansion index for each public chain from normalized within-repertoire ranks of inferred template counts. In a later analysis, generation probabilities were computed using a VDJ recombination model fitted to out-of-frame rearrangements, and the results were checked against IGoR. In a later analysis, hypergeometric tests were used to score TCR-TCR, TCR-HLA and TCR-CMV co-occurrence, with a repertoire-size bias correction applied to TCR pairs. In a later analysis, false discovery rates were estimated by permuting HLA or CMV assignments 20 times. In a later analysis, co-occurring TCRs were grouped using DBSCAN, and TCRdist sequence similarity was added for clustering within HLA-allele-positive subsets. For co-occurrence clustering, repertoires with fewer than 30,000 or more than 120,000 public chains were excluded, along with about five repertoires with anomalous nucleotide sharing. TCRdb retrieved this table from immuneACCESS and kept in-frame rearrangements only. Not all clones are present; in checked studies, unresolved V genes account for under half, and no reason is known for the remainder. The V and J calls and clone size come from that table; D and trimming were worked out from the DNA. This specimen's table enumerates 130,000 to 150,000 clones. The top ten clonotypes cover 0.85% to 1% of the sample.

In total, roughly 670 healthy bone marrow donors made up the cohort. Cohort members were all nominally healthy when sampled, although unrecorded immune exposures were likely present. The donor tested CMV seronegative and was one of the 352 seronegative cohort members. A peripheral blood sample was provided by each donor, and peripheral blood mononuclear cells were used for TCR beta sequencing. The Qiagen DNeasy Blood Extraction Kit was used to extract genomic DNA from the blood cell samples. About this clone: The antigen this receptor binds is unknown.

The chain joins TRBV5-4 to TRBJ2-7; perhaps TRBD2 is the D gene, with 6 bases matching. The sequence was collected from a male donor in good health and CMV-seronegative. Source material: PBMCs. The base sequence is TGTGCCAGCAGCCTCGGGGGAGCACTTTACGAGCAGTACTTC. Translated, it gives CASSLGGALYEQYF.